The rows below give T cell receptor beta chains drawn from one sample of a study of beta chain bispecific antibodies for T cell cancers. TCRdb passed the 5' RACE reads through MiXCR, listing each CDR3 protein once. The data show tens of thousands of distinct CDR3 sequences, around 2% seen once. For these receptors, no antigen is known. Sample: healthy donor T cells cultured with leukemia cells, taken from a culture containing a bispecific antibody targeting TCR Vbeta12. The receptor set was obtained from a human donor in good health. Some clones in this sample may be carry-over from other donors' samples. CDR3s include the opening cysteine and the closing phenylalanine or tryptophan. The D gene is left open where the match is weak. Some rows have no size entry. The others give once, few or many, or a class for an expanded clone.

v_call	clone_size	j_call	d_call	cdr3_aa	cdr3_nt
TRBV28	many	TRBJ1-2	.	CASSFHRDDGYTF	TGTGCCAGCAGTTTCCACAGGGATGATGGCTACACCTTC
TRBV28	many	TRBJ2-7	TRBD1	CASEDRAYEQYF	TGTGCCAGCGAGGACAGGGCCTACGAGCAGTACTTC
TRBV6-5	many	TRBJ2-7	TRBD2	CASSLGRTSSDEQYF	TGTGCCAGCAGTTTGGGCCGGACTAGTAGTGACGAGCAGTACTTC
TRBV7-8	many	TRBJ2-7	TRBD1	CASSTGATTYEQYF	TGTGCCAGCAGCACAGGGGCCACGACCTACGAGCAGTACTTC
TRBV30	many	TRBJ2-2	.	CAWLLDSTGELFF	TGTGCCTGGCTCCTTGACAGCACCGGGGAGCTGTTTTTT
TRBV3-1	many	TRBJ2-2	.	CASSYITGELFF	TGTGCCAGCAGCTACATTACCGGGGAGCTGTTTTTT
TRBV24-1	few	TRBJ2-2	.	CATSEKTGELFF	TGTGCCACCAGTGAGAAAACCGGGGAGCTGTTTTTT
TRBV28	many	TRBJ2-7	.	CASSLFANYEQYF	TGTGCCAGCAGTTTATTCGCGAACTACGAGCAGTACTTC
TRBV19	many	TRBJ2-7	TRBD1	CASAPAGGHEQYF	TGTGCCAGTGCCCCCGCAGGGGGCCACGAGCAGTACTTC
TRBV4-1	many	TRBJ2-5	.	CASSQGEGEETQYF	TGCGCCAGCAGCCAAGGGGAGGGGGAAGAGACCCAGTACTTC
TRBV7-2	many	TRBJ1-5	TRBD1	CASSLGRGVDQPQHF	TGTGCCAGCAGCTTGGGCAGGGGGGTTGATCAGCCCCAGCATTTT
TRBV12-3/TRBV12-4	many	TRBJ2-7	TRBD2	CASSPTEGLAGLSYEQYF	TGTGCCAGCAGTCCCACCGAGGGACTAGCGGGCCTCTCCTACGAGCAGTACTTC
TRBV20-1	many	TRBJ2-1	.	CSARDDVLGYNEQFF	TGCAGTGCTAGAGACGACGTGCTGGGGTACAATGAGCAGTTCTTC
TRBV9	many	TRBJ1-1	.	CASSVAAGKGTEAFF	TGTGCCAGCAGCGTTGCCGCAGGGAAGGGTACTGAAGCTTTCTTT
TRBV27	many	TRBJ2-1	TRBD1	CASHRGRNSHEQFF	TGTGCCTCGCACAGGGGGCGGAATTCCCATGAGCAGTTCTTC
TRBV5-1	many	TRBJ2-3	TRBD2	CASSLSGLAGGKDTQYF	TGCGCCAGCAGCTTGTCGGGACTAGCGGGGGGGAAAGATACGCAGTATTTT
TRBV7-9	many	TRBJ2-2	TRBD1	CASIKGQGFTGELFF	TGTGCCAGCATAAAGGGACAGGGGTTCACCGGGGAGCTGTTTTTT
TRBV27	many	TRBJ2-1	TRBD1	CASSHTGGSFNEQFF	TGTGCCAGCAGTCACACAGGGGGGTCCTTCAATGAGCAGTTCTTC
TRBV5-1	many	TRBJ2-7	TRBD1	CASSSGQGPTYEQYF	TGCGCCAGCAGCTCAGGACAGGGGCCCACGTACGAGCAGTACTTC
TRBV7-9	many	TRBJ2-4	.	CAILWEPSDLAKNIQYF	TGTGCCATCCTATGGGAGCCTAGCGATTTAGCCAAAAACATTCAGTACTTC
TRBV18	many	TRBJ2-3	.	CASSAYGADTQYF	TGTGCCAGCTCTGCCTACGGGGCAGATACGCAGTATTTT
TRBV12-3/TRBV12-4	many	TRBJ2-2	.	CASREQGNTGELFF	TGTGCCAGCAGGGAACAGGGAAACACCGGGGAGCTGTTTTTT
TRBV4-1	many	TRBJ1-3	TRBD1	CASSQDRQGDTIYF	TGCGCCAGCAGCCAAGATAGACAGGGAGACACCATATATTTT
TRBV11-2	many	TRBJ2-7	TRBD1	CASSPWTGNEQYF	TGTGCCAGCAGCCCATGGACAGGGAACGAGCAGTACTTC
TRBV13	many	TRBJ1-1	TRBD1	CASSFTGGRTEAFF	TGTGCCAGCAGCTTTACAGGGGGGAGGACTGAAGCTTTCTTT
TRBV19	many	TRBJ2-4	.	CASSSALAKNIQYF	TGTGCCAGTAGTTCCGCCTTAGCCAAAAACATTCAGTACTTC
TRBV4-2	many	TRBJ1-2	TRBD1	CASSPWLQGAGGYTF	TGTGCCAGCAGCCCGTGGTTGCAGGGGGCTGGTGGCTACACCTTC
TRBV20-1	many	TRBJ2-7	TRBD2	CSAALKRGIAYEQYF	TGCAGTGCCGCGCTAAAGCGGGGAATAGCCTACGAGCAGTACTTC
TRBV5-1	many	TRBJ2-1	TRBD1	CASSLELTGQAGGNEQFF	TGCGCCAGCAGCTTGGAGTTGACGGGACAGGCCGGGGGCAATGAGCAGTTCTTC
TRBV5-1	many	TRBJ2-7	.	CASRRLPGHPYTYEQYF	TGCGCCAGCAGACGACTACCGGGACACCCTTATACCTACGAGCAGTACTTC
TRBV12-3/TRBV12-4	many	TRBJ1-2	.	CASSLQGHLNNGYTF	TGTGCCAGCAGCTTACAGGGACACCTAAACAATGGCTACACCTTC
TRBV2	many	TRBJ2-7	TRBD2	CASKERGVNEQYF	TGTGCCAGCAAGGAGCGGGGGGTGAACGAGCAGTACTTC
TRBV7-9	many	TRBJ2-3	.	CASSLGWTNTDTQYF	TGTGCCAGCAGCTTAGGATGGACTAACACAGATACGCAGTATTTT
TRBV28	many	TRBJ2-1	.	CASALRQDNEQFF	TGTGCCAGCGCCCTCCGACAAGACAATGAGCAGTTCTTC
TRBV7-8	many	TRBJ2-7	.	CASSPTGGAYEQYF	TGTGCCAGCAGCCCTACAGGGGGGGCCTACGAGCAGTACTTC
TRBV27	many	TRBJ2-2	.	CATQSGQNTGELFF	TGTGCCACCCAGTCCGGACAGAACACCGGGGAGCTGTTTTTT
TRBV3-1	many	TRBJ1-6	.	CASSQEWAENSPLHF	TGTGCCAGCAGCCAAGAATGGGCCGAGAATTCACCCCTCCACTTT
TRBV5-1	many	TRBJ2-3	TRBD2	CASSFGGTQYF	TGCGCCAGCAGCTTCGGGGGGACGCAGTATTTT
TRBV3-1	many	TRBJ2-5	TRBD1	CASSQGQRLQETQYF	TGTGCCAGCAGCCAGGGACAGCGTCTCCAAGAGACCCAGTACTTC
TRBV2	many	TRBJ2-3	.	CASYLGRGVGTQYF	TGTGCCAGCTACCTAGGAAGGGGGGTTGGTACGCAGTATTTT
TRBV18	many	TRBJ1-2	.	CASSPLVGQTNYGYTF	TGTGCCAGCTCACCTCTCGTTGGACAGACGAACTATGGCTACACCTTC
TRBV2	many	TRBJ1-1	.	CASIYRGLNTEAFF	TGTGCCAGCATATACCGGGGATTGAACACTGAAGCTTTCTTT
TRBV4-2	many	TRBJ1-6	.	CASSHTRAGGSPLHF	TGTGCCAGCAGCCACACACGGGCCGGTGGTTCACCCCTCCACTTT
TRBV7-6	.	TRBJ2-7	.	CASSLGSGLTYEQYF	TGTGCCAGCAGCTTAGGCTCAGGGTTAACCTACGAGCAGTACTTC
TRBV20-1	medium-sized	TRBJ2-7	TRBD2	CSAGGGSYEQYF	TGCAGTGCGGGGGGGGGTTCCTACGAGCAGTACTTC
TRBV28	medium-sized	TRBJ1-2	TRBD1	CASSLPTGYYGYTF	TGTGCCAGCAGTCTACCGACAGGGTACTATGGCTACACCTTC
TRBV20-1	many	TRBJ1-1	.	CSAREGGLWTDGYF	TGCAGTGCTAGGGAGGGGGGGCTTTGGACAGACGGTTACTTT
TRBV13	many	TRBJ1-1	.	CASNLPQGRTEAFF	TGTGCCAGCAACTTACCTCAGGGACGCACTGAAGCTTTCTTT
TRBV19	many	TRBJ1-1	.	CASSIGNTEAFF	TGTGCCAGTAGTATCGGGAACACTGAAGCTTTCTTT
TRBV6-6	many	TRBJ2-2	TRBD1	CASSLTGGWNTGELFF	TGTGCCAGCAGTCTCACAGGGGGCTGGAACACCGGGGAGCTGTTTTTT
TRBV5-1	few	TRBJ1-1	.	CASSPGGVNTEAFF	TGCGCCAGCAGCCCGGGTGGGGTGAACACTGAAGCTTTCTTT